A selection of T cell receptor beta chains follows, all from one sample in a study of type 1 regulatory T cells. The antigens of these receptors remain unknown. TCRdb re-derived calls from the reads in MiXCR, one entry per CDR3 protein. The sample records more than 20,000 distinct CDR3 sequences, 55% to 75% being singletons. The sequencing sample was made of cultured T cells, either the whole culture or a sorted T cell fraction (not recorded which). All receptors come from a human donor in good health. CDR3s include the opening cysteine and the closing phenylalanine or tryptophan. The order of the fields is D gene, J gene, V gene, clone size, CDR3 protein, CDR3 DNA. D genes are given only for firm matches. Only some rows state a clone size, as once, few, many or a class for expanded clones.

D: TRBD1
J: TRBJ1-2
V: TRBV19
size: NA
CDR3: CASTKSRDRANGYTF
DNA: TGTGCCAGTACCAAAAGCCGGGACAGGGCTAATGGCTACACCTTC

D: TRBD1
J: TRBJ1-1
V: TRBV20-1
size: NA
CDR3: CSAGHRGLTMNTEAFF
DNA: TGCAGTGCTGGGCACAGGGGACTGACCATGAACACTGAAGCTTTCTTT

D: NA
J: TRBJ2-5
V: TRBV27
size: NA
CDR3: CASARQARETQYF
DNA: TGTGCCAGCGCCCGACAGGCCCGTGAGACCCAGTACTTC

D: NA
J: TRBJ1-1
V: TRBV20-1
size: NA
CDR3: CSAPTGGGRWTEAFF
DNA: TGCAGTGCCCCCACGGGGGGGGGTCGGTGGACTGAAGCTTTCTTT

D: NA
J: TRBJ2-2
V: TRBV5-1
size: medium-sized
CDR3: CASRGDTGELFF
DNA: TGCGCCAGCAGAGGGGATACCGGGGAGCTGTTTTTT

D: TRBD1
J: TRBJ1-1
V: TRBV5-8
size: NA
CDR3: CASSRDRDPGEAFF
DNA: TGTGCCAGCAGCCGGGACAGGGACCCCGGGGAAGCTTTCTTT

D: TRBD2
J: TRBJ2-3
V: TRBV18
size: NA
CDR3: CASSPGLANADTQYF
DNA: TGTGCCAGCTCACCGGGACTAGCGAATGCAGATACGCAGTATTTT

D: TRBD1
J: TRBJ2-7
V: TRBV11-1
size: NA
CDR3: CASSLARTGTPEQYF
DNA: TGTGCCAGCAGCTTAGCGCGGACAGGGACGCCCGAGCAGTACTTC

D: NA
J: TRBJ1-4
V: TRBV21-1
size: few
CDR3: CASSNNFEDGRNEKLFF
DNA: TGTGCCAGCAGCAATAATTTCGAGGATGGGCGTAATGAAAAACTGTTTTTT

D: NA
J: TRBJ2-2
V: TRBV12-3/TRBV12-4
size: NA
CDR3: CASTLRAELFF
DNA: TGTGCCAGCACCCTACGCGCGGAGCTGTTTTTT

D: NA
J: TRBJ2-2
V: TRBV9
size: NA
CDR3: CASSVGPGGLNTGELFF
DNA: TGTGCCAGCAGCGTAGGGCCGGGGGGCTTGAACACCGGGGAGCTGTTTTTT

D: NA
J: TRBJ2-1
V: TRBV12-3/TRBV12-4
size: few
CDR3: CASSPYLIDWGNEQFF
DNA: TGTGCCAGCAGTCCTTACTTAATTGACTGGGGGAATGAGCAGTTCTTC

D: NA
J: TRBJ2-5
V: TRBV20-1
size: once
CDR3: CSGQGRVEETQYF
DNA: TGCAGTGGCCAGGGCAGGGTAGAAGAGACCCAGTACTTC

D: NA
J: TRBJ2-6
V: TRBV12-3/TRBV12-4
size: NA
CDR3: CASTPVTGGANVLTF
DNA: TGTGCCAGCACCCCGGTGACGGGTGGGGCCAACGTCCTGACTTTC

D: NA
J: TRBJ2-2
V: TRBV5-1
size: few
CDR3: CASSQTGSTGELFF
DNA: TGCGCCAGCAGCCAGACAGGCAGCACCGGGGAGCTGTTTTTT

D: NA
J: TRBJ1-3
V: TRBV28
size: NA
CDR3: CASRNYGEGNTIYF
DNA: TGTGCCAGCCGAAACTACGGGGAAGGAAACACCATATATTTT

D: NA
J: TRBJ2-3
V: TRBV5-1
size: NA
CDR3: CASSPLRGDTDTQYF
DNA: TGCGCCAGCAGCCCACTAAGGGGGGACACAGATACGCAGTATTTT

D: NA
J: TRBJ1-1
V: TRBV7-3
size: NA
CDR3: CASSLSGGRGIPEAFF
DNA: TGTGCCAGCAGCTTATCGGGGGGCCGGGGGATCCCTGAAGCTTTCTTT

D: TRBD1
J: TRBJ1-2
V: TRBV7-2
size: NA
CDR3: CASSARTGGVSGYTF
DNA: TGTGCCAGCAGCGCCAGGACAGGGGGCGTCTCTGGCTACACCTTC

D: NA
J: TRBJ1-4
V: TRBV4-2
size: NA
CDR3: CASSQVADTDSINEKLFF
DNA: TGTGCCAGCAGCCAAGTAGCCGACACAGACTCGATTAATGAAAAACTGTTTTTT

D: NA
J: TRBJ2-5
V: TRBV2
size: NA
CDR3: CASRRETQYF
DNA: TGTGCCAGCAGGAGGGAGACCCAGTACTTC

D: TRBD1
J: TRBJ2-1
V: TRBV10-3
size: NA
CDR3: CAIRAGGGGDNEQFF
DNA: TGTGCCATCAGGGCAGGGGGCGGAGGTGACAATGAGCAGTTCTTC

D: TRBD1
J: TRBJ1-2
V: TRBV4-1
size: NA
CDR3: CASSQEAPTGGYYGYTF
DNA: TGCGCCAGCAGCCAAGAAGCTCCGACAGGGGGTTACTATGGCTACACCTTC

D: NA
J: TRBJ1-6
V: TRBV20-1
size: NA
CDR3: CSAPRQALLGLHF
DNA: TGCAGTGCTCCCCGGCAGGCGCTACTAGGCCTCCACTTT

D: NA
J: TRBJ1-2
V: TRBV10-3
size: once
CDR3: CAISESFLSQGAGYTF
DNA: TGTGCCATCAGTGAGTCGTTCCTCTCACAGGGCGCTGGCTACACCTTC

D: NA
J: TRBJ1-1
V: TRBV20-1
size: NA
CDR3: CSARKTEAFF
DNA: TGCAGTGCTAGGAAAACTGAAGCTTTCTTT